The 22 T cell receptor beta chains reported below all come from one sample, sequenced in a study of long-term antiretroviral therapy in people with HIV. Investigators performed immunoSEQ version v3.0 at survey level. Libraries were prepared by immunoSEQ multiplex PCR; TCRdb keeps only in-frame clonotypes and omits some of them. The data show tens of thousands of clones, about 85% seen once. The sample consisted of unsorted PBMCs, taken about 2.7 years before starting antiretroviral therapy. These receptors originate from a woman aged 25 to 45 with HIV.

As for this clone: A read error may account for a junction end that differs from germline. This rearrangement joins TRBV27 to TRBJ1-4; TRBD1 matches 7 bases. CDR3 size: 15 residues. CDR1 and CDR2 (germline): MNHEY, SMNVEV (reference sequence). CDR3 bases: TGTGCCAGCAGTCCCGGGACAGACACTAGTGAAAAACTGTTTTTT. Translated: CASSPGTDTSEKLFF.

CDR3 loop: CASSPGLGGTQYF. The CDR3 nucleotides read TGTGCCAGCAGCCCGGGTCTTGGGGGGACCCAGTACTTC. The chain couples TRBV7-9 to TRBJ2-5, with D tentatively TRBD1 or TRBD2 (5 bases each). Trimming shortened V by 5 bases and J by 7 bases, and 14 bases separated the two germline ends. The CDR3 is 13 amino acids. The germline CDR1 and CDR2 sequences are SEHNR and FQNEAQ (reference sequence).

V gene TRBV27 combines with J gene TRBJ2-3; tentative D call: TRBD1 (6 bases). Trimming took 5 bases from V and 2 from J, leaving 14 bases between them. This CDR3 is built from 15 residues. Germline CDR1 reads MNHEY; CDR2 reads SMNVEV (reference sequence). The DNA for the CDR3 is TGTGCCAGCAGTGGCACAGGGCCCTACACAGATACGCAGTATTTT. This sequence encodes CASSGTGPYTDTQYF.

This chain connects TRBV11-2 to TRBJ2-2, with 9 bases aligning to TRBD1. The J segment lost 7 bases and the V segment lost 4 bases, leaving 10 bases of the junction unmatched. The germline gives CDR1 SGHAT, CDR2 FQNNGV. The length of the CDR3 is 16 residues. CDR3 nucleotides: TGTGCCAGCAGCTCGGTAACAGGGGGCTTAGGCGGGGAGCTGTTTTTT. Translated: CASSSVTGGLGGELFF.

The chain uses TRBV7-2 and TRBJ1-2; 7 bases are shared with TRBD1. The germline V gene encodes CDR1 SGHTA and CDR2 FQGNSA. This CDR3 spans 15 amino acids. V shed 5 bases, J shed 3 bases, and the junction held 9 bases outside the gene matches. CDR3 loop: CASSHGTVTDYGYTF. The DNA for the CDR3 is TGTGCCAGCAGCCATGGGACAGTGACAGACTATGGCTACACCTTC.

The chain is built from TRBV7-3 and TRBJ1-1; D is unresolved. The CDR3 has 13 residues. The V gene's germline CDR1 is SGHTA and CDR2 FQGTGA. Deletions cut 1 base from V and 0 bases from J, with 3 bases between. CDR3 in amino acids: CASSLSMNTEAFF. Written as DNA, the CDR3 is TGTGCCAGCAGCTTAAGTATGAACACTGAAGCTTTCTTT.

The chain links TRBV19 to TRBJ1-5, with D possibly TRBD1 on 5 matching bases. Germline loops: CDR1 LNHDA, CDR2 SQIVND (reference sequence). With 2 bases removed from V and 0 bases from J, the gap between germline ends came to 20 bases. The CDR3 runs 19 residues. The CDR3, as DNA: TGTGCCAGTAGTATATCGACAGAAGGACCTGAATATAGCAATCAGCCCCAGCATTTT. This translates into CASSISTEGPEYSNQPQHF.

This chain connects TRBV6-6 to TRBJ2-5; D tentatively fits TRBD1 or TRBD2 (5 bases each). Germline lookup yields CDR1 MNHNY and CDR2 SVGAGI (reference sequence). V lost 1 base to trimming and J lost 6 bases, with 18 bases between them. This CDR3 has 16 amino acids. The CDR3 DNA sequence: TGTGCCAGCAGTTACTTGCTCGACAGAGGGTTGAAGACCCAGTACTTC. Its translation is CASSYLLDRGLKTQYF.

The CDR3 nucleotides are TGTGCCAGTAGTCGCCGATCCCAAGAGACCCAGTACTTC. Translating gives CASSRRSQETQYF. J is TRBJ2-5 and V is TRBV19; D gene ambiguous. This CDR3 has 13 amino acids. Trimming cost V 5 bases and J 1 base, with 8 bases left between them. Germline V lookup: CDR1 LNHDA, CDR2 SQIVND (reference sequence).

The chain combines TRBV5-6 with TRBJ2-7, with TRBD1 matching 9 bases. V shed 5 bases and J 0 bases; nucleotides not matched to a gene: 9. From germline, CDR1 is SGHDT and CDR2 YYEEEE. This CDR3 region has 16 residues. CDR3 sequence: CASRVPGQGCSYEQYV. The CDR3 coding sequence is TGTGCCAGCAGGGTTCCGGGACAGGGTTGCTCCTACGAGCAGTACGTC.

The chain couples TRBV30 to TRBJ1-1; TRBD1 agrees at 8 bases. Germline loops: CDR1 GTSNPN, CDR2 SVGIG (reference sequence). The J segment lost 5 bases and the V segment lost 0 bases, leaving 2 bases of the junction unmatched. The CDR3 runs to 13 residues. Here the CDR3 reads CAWSVTGGTEAFF. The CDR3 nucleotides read TGTGCCTGGAGTGTAACAGGGGGAACTGAAGCTTTCTTT.

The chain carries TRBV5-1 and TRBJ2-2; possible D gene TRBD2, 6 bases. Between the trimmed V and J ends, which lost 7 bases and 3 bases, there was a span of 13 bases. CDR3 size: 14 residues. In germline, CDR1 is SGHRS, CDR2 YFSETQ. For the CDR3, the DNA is TGCGCCAGCCGGTTCGGGGGAGACACCGGGGAGCTGTTTTTT. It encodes CASRFGGDTGELFF.

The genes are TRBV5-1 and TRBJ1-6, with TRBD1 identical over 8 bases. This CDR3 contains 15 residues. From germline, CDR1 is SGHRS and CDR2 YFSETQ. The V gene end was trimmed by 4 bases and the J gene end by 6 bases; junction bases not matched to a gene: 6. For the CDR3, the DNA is TGCGCCAGCAGCGACAGGGGACTGAGTAATTCACCCCTCCACTTT. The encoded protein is CASSDRGLSNSPLHF.

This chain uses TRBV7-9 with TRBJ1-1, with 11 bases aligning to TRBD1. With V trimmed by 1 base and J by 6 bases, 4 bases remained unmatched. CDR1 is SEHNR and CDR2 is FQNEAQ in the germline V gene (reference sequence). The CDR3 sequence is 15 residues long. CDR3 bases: TGTGCCAGCAGCTTAGAAGTGGGACAGGGGGCTGAAGCTTTCTTT. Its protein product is CASSLEVGQGAEAFF.

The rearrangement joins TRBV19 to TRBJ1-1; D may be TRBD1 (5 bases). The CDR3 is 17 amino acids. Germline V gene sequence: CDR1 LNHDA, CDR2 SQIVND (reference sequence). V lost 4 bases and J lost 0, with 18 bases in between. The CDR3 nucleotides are TGTGCCAGTAGTAAATCAGGGACGTCTTTCCTGAACACTGAAGCTTTCTTT. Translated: CASSKSGTSFLNTEAFF.

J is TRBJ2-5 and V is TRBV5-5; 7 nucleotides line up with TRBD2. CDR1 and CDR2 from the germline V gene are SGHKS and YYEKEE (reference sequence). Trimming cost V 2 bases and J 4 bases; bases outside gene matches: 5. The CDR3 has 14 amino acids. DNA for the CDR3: TGTGCCAGCAGCTTCGCGCCGGGGGGAGAGACCCAGTACTTC. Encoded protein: CASSFAPGGETQYF. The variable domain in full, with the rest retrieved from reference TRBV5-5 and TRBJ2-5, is DAGVTQSPTHLIKTRGQQVTLRCSPISGHKSVSWYQQVLGQGPQFIFQYYEKEERGRGNFPDRFSARQFPNYSSELNVNALLLGDSALYLCASSFAPGGETQYFGPGTRLLVL.

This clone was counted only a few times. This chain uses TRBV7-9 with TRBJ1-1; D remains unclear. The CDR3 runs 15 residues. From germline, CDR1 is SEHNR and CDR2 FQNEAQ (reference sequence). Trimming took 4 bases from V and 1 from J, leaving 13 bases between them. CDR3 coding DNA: TGTGCCAGCAGCTCCCCCCTTGGACCGAACACTGAAGCTTTCTTT. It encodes CASSSPLGPNTEAFF.

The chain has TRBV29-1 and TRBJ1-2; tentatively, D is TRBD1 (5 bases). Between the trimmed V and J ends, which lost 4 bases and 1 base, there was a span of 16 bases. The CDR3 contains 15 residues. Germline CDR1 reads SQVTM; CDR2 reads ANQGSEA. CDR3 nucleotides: TGCAGCGTTGCTGCCGGGACGGGACTTAACTATGGCTACACCTTC. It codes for CSVAAGTGLNYGYTF.

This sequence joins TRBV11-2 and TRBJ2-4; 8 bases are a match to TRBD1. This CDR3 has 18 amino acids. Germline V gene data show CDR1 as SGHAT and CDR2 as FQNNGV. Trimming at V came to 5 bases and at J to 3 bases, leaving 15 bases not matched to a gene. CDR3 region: CASSPRGTGLHLKNIQYF. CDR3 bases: TGTGCCAGCAGCCCAAGGGGGACAGGCTTACACCTCAAAAACATTCAGTACTTC. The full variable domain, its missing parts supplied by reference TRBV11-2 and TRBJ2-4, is EAGVAQSPRYKIIEKRQSVAFWCNPISGHATLYWYQQILGQGPKLLIQFQNNGVVDDSQLPKDRFSAERLKGVDSTLKIQPAKLEDSAVYLCASSPRGTGLHLKNIQYFGAGTRLSVL.

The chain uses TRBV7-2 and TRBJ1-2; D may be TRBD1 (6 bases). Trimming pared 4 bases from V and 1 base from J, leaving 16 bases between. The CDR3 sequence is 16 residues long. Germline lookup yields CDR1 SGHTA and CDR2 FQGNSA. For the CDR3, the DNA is TGTGCCAGCAGCTCCGGGCCCCAGGGGTTTAACTATGGCTACACCTTC. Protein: CASSSGPQGFNYGYTF.

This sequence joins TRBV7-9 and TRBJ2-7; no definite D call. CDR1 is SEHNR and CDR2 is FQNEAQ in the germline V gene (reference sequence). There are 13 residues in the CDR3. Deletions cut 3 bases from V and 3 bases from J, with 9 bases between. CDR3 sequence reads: CASSLYGNYEQYV. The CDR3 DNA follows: TGTGCCAGCAGCTTGTATGGCAACTACGAGCAGTACGTC.

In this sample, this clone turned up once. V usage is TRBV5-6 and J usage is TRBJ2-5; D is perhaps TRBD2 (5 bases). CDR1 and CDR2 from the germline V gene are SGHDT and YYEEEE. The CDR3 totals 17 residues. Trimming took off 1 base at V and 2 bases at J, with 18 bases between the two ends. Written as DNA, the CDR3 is TGTGCCAGCAGCTTGTTATCCGTAGGACTGATTCAAGAGACCCAGTACTTC. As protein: CASSLLSVGLIQETQYF.